This TCR beta chain was found in a study of CXCR3-negative and CXCR3-positive naive CD8 T cells. It was by 5' RACE with UMI labels that the TRB cDNA libraries were prepared. TCRdb reprocessed the 5' RACE reads and reports one entry per CDR3 protein, with no DNA. This sample's clone table lists just over 60,000 distinct CDR3 sequences. Germline V gene lookup returns CDR1 MDHEN and CDR2 SYDVKM. CDR3 length: 15 amino acids. The sample comprised naive CXCR3- CD8+ T cells from blood. Specified subset: CD45RO-CCR7+CD27+CD95- naive CD8+ T cells lacking CXCR3 (TNR3-). The gene calls are TRBV28 and TRBJ1-6; lacking DNA, the TRBD1 call made by TCRdb goes unchecked. This sequence was found in a human donor in good health. Some clones in this sample may be carry-over from other donors' samples. This CDR3 is CASSPRGLGNSPLHF.